What follows are 25 T cell receptor beta chains derived from one specimen sequenced in a study of tumor and adjacent non-tumor tissue in lung cancer. No cell sorting was done before RNA was extracted from the tissue. Distant lung tissue was collected more than 3 cm away from the tumor edge. A modified ARM-PCR protocol with three rounds of nested PCR amplified TCRbeta. Each CDR3 protein is one row after TCRdb ran MiXCR on the multiplex PCR reads. The profile shows 43,000 or so distinct CDR3 sequences, over 55% of them singletons. The sequenced sample consisted of distant non-tumor lung tissue. These TCRs come from a man aged 50-59 years with non-small cell lung cancer.

In regard to this clonotype: The junction departs from germline at one end; a sequencing error may be responsible. The chain couples TRBV11-2 to TRBJ2-7; possibly TRBD1 for D (5 bases). This CDR3 region has 15 residues. Germline V CDR1 and CDR2: SGHAT, FQNNGV. The CDR3 is CASGFSHTGSYEQYF. CDR3 sequence (DNA): TGTGCCAGCGGCTTTAGCCACACAGGCTCCTACGAGCAGTACTTC.

This clonotype was observed a few times. A much larger clone lies one base from this, so it may be a read error. J is TRBJ2-1 and V is TRBV6-5, with unresolved D. Germline CDR1 and CDR2: MNHEY and SVGAGI. This CDR3 region has 15 residues. CDR3 in DNA: TGTGCCAGCGGTTACCAACCCGGCACCGGCGATGAGCAGTTCTTC. Its translation: CASGYQPGTGDEQFF.

In the case of this clonotype: The final CDR3 position lacks the conserved phenylalanine or tryptophan, pointing to a likely read error. This sequence joins TRBV6-1 and TRBJ2-7; tentative D call: TRBD2 (6 bases). The length of the CDR3 is 13 residues. Germline-derived CDR1 and CDR2 are MNHNS and SASEGT. The V and J ends lost 11 bases and 1 base respectively, with 15 bases between them. The CDR3 region has the DNA TGTGCCCTGGGCGGGAAGGGGTCCTACGAGCAGTACTTA. It specifies CALGGKGSYEQYL.

For this clonotype: Mismatch with germline at one junction end may stem from a read error. The chain recombines TRBV4-1 with TRBJ1-6; 8 nucleotides align to TRBD1. CDR3 length: 15 amino acids. Germline V CDR1 and CDR2: MGHRA, YSYEKL. CDR3 amino acids: CANSQDGQGNSPLHF. CDR3 nucleotide sequence: TGCGCCAACAGCCAAGATGGACAGGGCAATTCACCCCTCCACTTT.

A note on this clonotype: The junction differs from germline at one of its ends, possibly a read error. The V and J genes are TRBV12-3 or TRBV12-4 and TRBJ1-5; 7 bases line up with TRBD1. The CDR3 sequence is 13 residues long. The CDR3 DNA follows: TGTGCCGGCAGTTTCTACAGGGGTCAACCCCAGCATTTT. Its protein is CAGSFYRGQPQHF.

Remarks on this clonotype: Sequence at one end of the junction differs from germline and may be a read error. The chain links TRBV11-2 to TRBJ2-7, with D maybe TRBD1 (6 bases). The CDR3 is made up of 14 amino acids. Germline CDR1 reads SGHAT; CDR2 reads FQNNGV. The CDR3 coding sequence is TGTACCAGCACAACACAGGGTGCCAGCTACGAACAATACTTC. Translating gives CTSTTQGASYEQYF.

With regard to this clonotype: A read error may explain this, as a much larger clone is one base away. The CDR3 DNA is TGTGCCAGCAGCCAAGGCGGGAGCGCTGAGCAGGGTGAGCAGTTCTTC. It is translated as CASSQGGSAEQGEQFF. The rearrangement links TRBV14 to TRBJ2-1, with 7 bases lining up with TRBD2. CDR3 length: 16 amino acids. The V segment lost 1 base and the J segment 9 bases; nucleotides outside the gene matches: 12. Germline CDR1 is SGHDN and CDR2 is FVKESK.

The chain joins TRBV5-4 to TRBJ2-5, with D tentatively TRBD2 (5 bases). Trimming took off 0 bases at V and 3 bases at J, with 12 bases between the two ends. There are 15 residues in the CDR3. Germline CDR1 reads SGHNT; CDR2 reads YYREEE (reference sequence). CDR3 sequence: CASSLGELSKETQYF. The CDR3 region has the DNA TGTGCCAGCAGCTTGGGGGAGCTCAGTAAAGAGACCCAGTACTTC.

Many counts were recorded for this clonotype. This rearrangement joins TRBV10-3 to TRBJ2-7; 8 bases are a match to TRBD2. The J segment lost 0 bases and the V segment lost 6 bases, leaving 7 bases of the junction unmatched. CDR3 length: 15 amino acids. Germline CDR1 is ENHRY and CDR2 is SYGVKD. CDR3 region: CAIRGSGGSSYEQYF. As DNA, the CDR3 is TGTGCCATCAGGGGGTCGGGGGGGAGCTCCTACGAGCAGTACTTC.

This clonotype was found once. The rearrangement uses TRBV7-9 and TRBJ2-2; D possibly corresponds to TRBD2 (6 bases). Germline assignment: CDR1 SEHNR and CDR2 FQNEAQ (reference sequence). The V gene lost 5 bases and the J gene lost 0 bases, with 16 bases spanning the gap. CDR3 length equals 17 residues. CDR3 coding DNA: TGTGCCAGCAGCCCAATGACTAGTAGGTCGAACACCGGGGAGCTGTTTTTT. It codes for CASSPMTSRSNTGELFF.

A word on this clonotype: A much bigger clone sits one base away, suggesting this may be a read error. The chain employs TRBV7-8 and TRBJ2-1, with D perhaps matching TRBD1 or TRBD2 (5 bases each). V was pared by 4 bases and J by 11 bases, with 12 bases between. The CDR3 is 12 residues long. The V gene's germline CDR1 is SGHVS and CDR2 FQNEAQ. The CDR3 sequence: CASSSDGGKQFF. The CDR3 nucleotides are TGTGCCAGCAGCTCAGATGGGGGAAAGCAGTTCTTC.

Concerning this clonotype itself: At one end, the junction sequence differs from germline, possibly due to a read error. V gene TRBV28 combines with J gene TRBJ1-5, with 10 bases that match TRBD1. This CDR3 is 16 amino acids long. Germline V lookup: CDR1 MDHEN, CDR2 SYDVKM. CDR3 protein: CASSLPEDRGDQSQHF. CDR3 sequence (DNA): TGTGCCAGCAGTTTACCCGAGGACAGGGGGGATCAGTCCCAGCATTTT.

Points on this clonotype: A much larger clonotype is one base distant, so this may be a read error. V usage is TRBV20-1 and J usage is TRBJ1-5; D remains unclear. V was trimmed by 1 base and J by 5 bases, leaving 9 bases between them. Germline loops: CDR1 DFQATT, CDR2 SNEGSKA (reference sequence). The CDR3 covers 13 residues. The DNA of the CDR3 is TGCAGTGCTAGAGGTATGTCCGATCAGCCCCAGCATTTT. It yields the protein CSARGMSDQPQHF.

CDR3 sequence: CASSQGLADYKEKFF. As DNA, the CDR3 is TGTGCCAGCAGCCAAGGACTAGCGGATTACAAGGAGAAGTTCTTC. The genes are TRBV4-2 and TRBJ2-1; 9 positions match TRBD2. The length of the CDR3 is 15 residues. With 1 base clipped from V and 14 bases from J, the junction kept 12 bases outside the gene matches. Germline-derived CDR1 and CDR2 are LGHNA and YNFKEQ.

This clonotype is medium-sized (0.01 to 0.1%) by share. The V and J genes are TRBV6-5 and TRBJ2-7, with D possibly TRBD2 on 6 matching bases. The CDR3 loop spans 13 amino acids. Looked up from germline, CDR1 is MNHEY and CDR2 is SVGAGI. Trimming took off 8 bases at V and 3 bases at J, with 14 bases between the two ends. This CDR3 is CASARRDGYEQYF. The DNA for the CDR3 is TGTGCCAGCGCCCGGCGGGATGGCTACGAGCAGTACTTC.

Only one count was recorded for this clonotype. The germline gene is not matched at one end of the junction; a read error may be the cause. CDR3 region: CASSAVGAVGNSSLHF. CDR3 bases: TGTGCCAGCAGTGCTGTGGGGGCTGTAGGGAATTCATCCCTCCACTTT. This rearrangement joins TRBV6-1 to TRBJ1-6; possible D gene TRBD1, 6 bases. The length of the CDR3 is 16 residues. CDR1 is MNHNS, CDR2 SASEGT, per germline.

There are many counts of this clonotype. V and J are TRBV7-9 and TRBJ1-4; 8 nucleotides line up with TRBD1. CDR1 is SEHNR and CDR2 is FQNEAQ in the germline V gene (reference sequence). After removal of 0 bases from V and 7 bases from J, the junction contained 1 base not matched to a gene. This CDR3 is 14 amino acids long. The CDR3 sequence: CASSLAQGAEKLFF. Here the CDR3 DNA reads TGTGCCAGCAGCTTAGCGCAGGGGGCTGAAAAACTGTTTTTT.

A few counts support this clonotype. A much larger clone differs by one base, so this may be a read error. The V gene is TRBV29-1, the J gene TRBJ2-7; D is perhaps TRBD2 (5 bases). CDR1 and CDR2 from the germline V gene are SQVTM and ANQGSEA. Trimming shortened V by 4 bases and J by 3 bases, and 22 bases separated the two germline ends. The length of the CDR3 is 16 residues. The CDR3 sequence: CSVVNPEAGSDYEQYF. Written as DNA, the CDR3 is TGCAGCGTTGTTAATCCGGAGGCGGGTAGTGACTACGAGCAGTACTTC.

About this clonotype: A much larger clone lies one base from this, so it may be a read error. The chain joins TRBV5-5 to TRBJ2-7; D perhaps matches TRBD1 (7 bases). CDR1 SGHKS and CDR2 YYEKEE come from the germline V gene (reference sequence). There are 14 residues in the CDR3. CDR3 coding DNA: TGTGCCAGCAGCTCCAGGGGGGCCTCCTACAAGCAGTACTTC. This encodes CASSSRGASYKQYF.

The table lists this clonotype with many counts. V is TRBV6-2 or TRBV6-3 and J is TRBJ2-5; 7 nucleotides line up with TRBD2. With V trimmed by 2 bases and J by 5 bases, 8 bases remained unmatched. CDR3 length equals 15 residues. Germline V gives CDR1 MNHEY, CDR2 SVGEGT. DNA of the CDR3: TGTGCCAGCAGTTACGAGGGAGGGGCCACGGAGACCCAGTACTTC. The encoded protein is CASSYEGGATETQYF.

Turning to this clonotype: At one boundary the junction diverges from the germline segment, which might be a read error. This chain links TRBV5-1 with TRBJ2-2, with TRBD1 matching over 8 bases. The germline CDR1 and CDR2 sequences are SGHRS and YFSETQ. The CDR3 length is 15 residues. CDR3: CASSLGQGASGVLFF. CDR3 nucleotide sequence: TGCGCCAGCAGCTTGGGGCAGGGGGCCTCCGGGGTGCTGTTTTTT.

On this clonotype: The conserved phenylalanine or tryptophan normally closing the CDR3 is absent here, so this likely arose from a read error. The chain employs TRBV7-9 and TRBJ2-4, with a tentative D call TRBD1 (5 bases). Germline V gene lookup returns CDR1 SEHNR and CDR2 FQNEAQ (reference sequence). The CDR3 is 16 residues long. The CDR3 reads CASSLSPVPGLDIQYL. The CDR3 coding sequence is TGTGCCAGCAGCCTAAGTCCGGTCCCAGGGCTGGACATCCAGTACCTC.

Many counts were recorded for this clonotype. The rearrangement links TRBV4-1 to TRBJ2-2, with D maybe TRBD2 (5 bases). This CDR3 contains 19 residues. The germline V gene has CDR1 MGHRA and CDR2 YSYEKL. Trimming cost V 3 bases and J 4 bases, with 24 bases left between them. The CDR3 spells CASSHLFVFSRTSTGELFF. The CDR3 nucleotides read TGCGCCAGCAGCCACCTCTTCGTCTTTAGCCGGACTTCCACCGGGGAGCTGTTTTTT.

This clonotype showed up just once. One end of the junction fails to match germline, which may point to a read error. This chain joins TRBV11-1 and TRBJ2-1; D ambiguous. Germline V lookup: CDR1 SGHAT, CDR2 FQDESV (reference sequence). The CDR3 sequence is 15 residues long. The CDR3 loop is CAGSLGVIGEDEQFF. CDR3 bases: TGTGCCGGCAGCTTAGGAGTGATTGGGGAAGATGAGCAGTTCTTC.

The chain has TRBV4-1 and TRBJ1-2; 8 nucleotides agree with TRBD1. The length of the CDR3 is 16 residues. Germline V gene sequence: CDR1 MGHRA, CDR2 YSYEKL. The CDR3 loop is CTGSQEKTGANYGYTF. CDR3 nucleotide sequence: TGCACCGGCAGCCAAGAAAAGACAGGGGCGAACTATGGCTACACCTTC.